Listed below are T cell receptor beta chains from one sample, sequenced in a study of CD8+ T cells in alopecia areata. Clones were sequenced by immunoSEQ multiplex PCR, and TCRdb holds only the in-frame ones, with some missing. Of roughly 150,000 clones in the sample, 45% to 60% are singletons; the top ten hold 4.8%. The sample comprised CD4+ T cells sorted from blood. All receptors come from a human donor in good health. The CDR3 runs from the conserved cysteine through the conserved F or W. A D gene is named only where the DNA matches it firmly. Part of the rows lack a size; the others show once, few, many or a class for expanded clones.

clone size	D gene	V gene	J gene	CDR3 length	CDR3 protein	CDR3 DNA
-	-	TRBV5-6	TRBJ2-5	15	CASSFPSGYQETQYF	TGTGCCAGCAGCTTCCCAAGCGGCTACCAAGAGACCCAGTACTTC
-	TRBD2	TRBV4-1	TRBJ2-1	15	CASSQGPGTSNEQFF	TGCGCCAGCAGCCAAGGACCCGGGACTAGCAATGAGCAGTTCTTC
once	TRBD1	TRBV25-1	TRBJ2-3	14	CASTDRGITDTQYF	TGTGCCAGCACCGACAGGGGCATCACAGATACGCAGTATTTT
-	-	TRBV6-5	TRBJ2-3	11	CASSYGDTQYF	TGTGCCAGCAGTTACGGCGATACGCAGTATTTT
-	-	TRBV2	TRBJ2-6	13	CASSVTGANVLTF	TGTGCCAGCAGTGTTACCGGGGCCAACGTCCTGACTTTC
few	TRBD1	TRBV29-1	TRBJ1-2	10	CSVDRDRYTF	TGCAGCGTGGACAGGGACCGCTACACCTTC
-	-	TRBV7-2	TRBJ1-1	13	CASSLALHTEAFF	TGTGCCAGCAGCTTAGCGCTCCACACTGAAGCTTTCTTT
-	-	TRBV11-2	TRBJ2-2	14	CASRPAANTGELFF	TGTGCCAGCAGACCAGCGGCGAACACCGGGGAGCTGTTTTTT
-	-	TRBV30	TRBJ1-4	14	CAWMIRQGRGKLFF	TGTGCCTGGATGATCCGGCAGGGGAGGGGAAAACTGTTTTTT
-	-	TRBV2	TRBJ1-1	13	CASNRQLGTEAFF	TGTGCCAGCAATCGACAGCTTGGCACTGAAGCTTTCTTT
once	-	TRBV4-1	TRBJ1-1	17	CASSQRGYEDKNTEAFF	TGCGCCAGCAGCCAAAGGGGATATGAAGATAAGAACACTGAAGCTTTCTTT
few	TRBD2	TRBV29-1	TRBJ2-1	14	CSVDWTSGIGEQFF	TGCAGCGTTGATTGGACTAGCGGGATCGGGGAGCAGTTCTTC
-	-	TRBV27	TRBJ2-1	15	CASSYGLTSYNEQFF	TGTGCCAGCAGTTATGGCCTGACCTCCTACAATGAGCAGTTCTTC
few	TRBD2	TRBV10-3	TRBJ2-4	11	CAIRGGDIQYF	TGTGCCATCAGGGGAGGGGACATTCAGTACTTC
-	-	TRBV20-1	TRBJ2-5	10	CSTYFGAQYF	TGCAGCACCTATTTCGGTGCCCAGTACTTC
-	-	TRBV15	TRBJ1-1	13	CATSGHPNTEAFF	TGTGCCACCAGCGGTCACCCGAACACTGAAGCTTTCTTT
few	-	TRBV27	TRBJ2-3	15	CASGRTWTDTDTQYF	TGTGCCAGCGGGCGTACATGGACGGACACAGATACGCAGTATTTT
few	TRBD2	TRBV2	TRBJ2-1	12	CASNLGLAEQFF	TGTGCCAGCAACCTGGGACTAGCGGAGCAGTTCTTC
-	-	TRBV7-9	TRBJ2-3	12	CASSLVGDTQYF	TGTGCCAGCAGCTTAGTCGGGGATACGCAGTATTTT
-	TRBD2	TRBV7-9	TRBJ2-1	15	CASSLSGRSYNEQFF	TGTGCCAGCAGCCTTAGCGGGAGATCCTACAATGAGCAGTTCTTC
few	TRBD2	TRBV11-2	TRBJ2-1	14	CASRIAGGPIEQFF	TGTGCCAGCCGAATCGCGGGAGGACCTATTGAGCAGTTCTTC
few	-	TRBV18	TRBJ2-7	13	CASSRTPPYEQYF	TGTGCCAGCTCCCGGACTCCTCCCTACGAGCAGTACTTC
-	-	TRBV2	TRBJ2-7	12	CASGGQSYEQYF	TGTGCCAGCGGAGGACAGTCCTACGAGCAGTACTTC
few	-	TRBV7-8	TRBJ2-4	16	CASSSRSNLAKNIQYF	TGTGCCAGCAGCTCTCGATCGAATCTAGCCAAAAACATTCAGTACTTC
-	TRBD2	TRBV29-1	TRBJ2-2	14	CSAGLAGNTGELFF	TGCAGCGCCGGGCTAGCGGGTAACACCGGGGAGCTGTTTTTT
once	-	TRBV5-1	TRBJ2-5	15	CASSLATAAGETQYF	TGCGCCAGCAGCTTGGCGACAGCCGCCGGCGAGACCCAGTACTTC
-	-	TRBV19	TRBJ2-1	14	CASSTHRPSNEQFF	TGTGCCAGTAGTACCCACCGACCGAGCAATGAGCAGTTCTTC
-	TRBD2	TRBV5-1	TRBJ2-1	17	CASSFFQNSGGQDEQFF	TGCGCCAGCAGCTTCTTTCAAAATTCGGGAGGGCAGGATGAGCAGTTCTTC
once	-	TRBV2	TRBJ1-2	13	CASRERTAHGYTF	TGTGCCAGCAGGGAAAGGACAGCTCATGGCTACACCTTC
few	-	TRBV7-8	TRBJ1-3	15	CASSPRTSRSNTIYF	TGTGCCAGCAGCCCGCGGACATCCAGGAGTAACACCATATATTTT
few	-	TRBV29-1	TRBJ2-3	12	CSVEDPLDTQYF	TGCAGCGTTGAAGATCCCCTTGATACGCAGTATTTT
-	-	TRBV5-1	TRBJ2-7	14	CASTRDPIIPEQYF	TGCGCCAGCACCCGGGACCCCATCATCCCGGAACAGTACTTC